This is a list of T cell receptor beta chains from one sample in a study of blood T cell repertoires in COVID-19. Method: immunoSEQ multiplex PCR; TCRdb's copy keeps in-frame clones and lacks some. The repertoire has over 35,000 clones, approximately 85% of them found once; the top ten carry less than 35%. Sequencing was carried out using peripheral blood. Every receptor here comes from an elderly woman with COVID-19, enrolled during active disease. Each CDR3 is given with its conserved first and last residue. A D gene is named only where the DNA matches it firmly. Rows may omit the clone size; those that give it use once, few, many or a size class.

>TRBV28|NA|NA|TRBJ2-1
CASSLAFEQFF
TGTGCCAGCAGTTTGGCTTTCGAGCAGTTCTTC
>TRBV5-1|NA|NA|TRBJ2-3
CASSLSDSPSTDTQYF
TGCGCCAGCAGCTTATCGGACAGCCCTAGCACAGATACGCAGTATTTT
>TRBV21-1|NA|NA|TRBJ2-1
CASSRPGLAGAPSSYNEQFF
TGTGCCAGCAGCAGACCGGGACTAGCGGGGGCCCCAAGCTCCTACAATGAGCAGTTCTTC
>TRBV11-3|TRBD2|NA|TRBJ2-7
CASSLVSSSGGEQYF
TGTGCCAGCAGCTTAGTTAGCTCTAGCGGGGGCGAGCAGTACTTC
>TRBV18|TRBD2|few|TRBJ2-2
CASSPLQLAGNTGELFF
TGTGCCAGCTCACCACTTCAACTAGCGGGGAACACCGGGGAGCTGTTTTTT
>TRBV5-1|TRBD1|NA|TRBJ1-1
CASSLNRGNTEAFF
TGCGCCAGCAGCTTGAACAGGGGGAACACTGAAGCTTTCTTT
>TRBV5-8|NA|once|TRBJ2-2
CASSVGVIAVTGELFF
TGTGCCAGCAGCGTCGGGGTTATAGCGGTCACCGGGGAGCTGTTTTTT
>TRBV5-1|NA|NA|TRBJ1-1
CASSTGNTEAFF
TGCGCCAGCAGCACAGGAAACACTGAAGCTTTCTTT
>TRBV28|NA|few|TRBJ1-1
CAGGAGFGGVAEAFF
TGTGCCGGAGGGGCGGGGTTCGGCGGTGTCGCTGAAGCTTTCTTT
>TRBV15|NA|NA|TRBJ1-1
CATGLDRMNTEAFF
TGTGCCACGGGCCTTGACAGGATGAACACTGAAGCTTTCTTT
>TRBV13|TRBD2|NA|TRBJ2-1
CASSSLRSGTVYEQFF
TGTGCCAGCAGCTCCCTAAGGAGCGGGACGGTGTATGAGCAGTTCTTC
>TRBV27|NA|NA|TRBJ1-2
CASSPQGIGGYTF
TGTGCCAGCAGTCCGCAGGGTATTGGTGGCTACACCTTC
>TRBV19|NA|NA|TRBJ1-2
CASSITQGYGYTF
TGTGCCAGTAGTATCACCCAGGGTTATGGCTACACCTTC
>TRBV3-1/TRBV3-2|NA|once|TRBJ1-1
CASSQEQITEAFF
TGTGCCAGCAGCCAAGAGCAGATTACTGAAGCTTTCTTT
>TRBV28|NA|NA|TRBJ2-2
CASSTTGRFTGELFF
TGTGCCAGCAGCACAACAGGGAGATTCACCGGGGAGCTGTTTTTT
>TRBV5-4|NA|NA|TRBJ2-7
CASSTGTPTTHSSYEQYF
TGTGCCAGCAGCACAGGGACACCTACCACCCACAGCTCCTACGAGCAGTACTTC
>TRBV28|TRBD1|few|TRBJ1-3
CASSDQTGTGNTIYF
TGTGCCAGCAGTGACCAGACAGGGACCGGAAACACCATATATTTT
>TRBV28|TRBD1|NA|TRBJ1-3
CASSLFRDSGSGNTIYF
TGTGCCAGCAGTTTATTTCGGGACAGCGGCTCTGGAAACACCATATATTTT
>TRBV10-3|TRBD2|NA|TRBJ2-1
CAISEPGLAFDEQFF
TGTGCCATCAGTGAACCGGGACTAGCGTTCGATGAGCAGTTCTTC
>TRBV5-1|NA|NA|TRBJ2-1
CASSDRTEINEQFF
TGCGCCAGCAGTGACCGGACAGAGATCAATGAGCAGTTCTTC
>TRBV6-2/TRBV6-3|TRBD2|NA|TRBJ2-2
CASSYLPLAGGGELFF
TGTGCCAGCAGTTACCTCCCGCTAGCGGGGGGGGGAGAGCTGTTTTTT
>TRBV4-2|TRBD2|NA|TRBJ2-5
CASSQGGTSGTFQETQYF
TGTGCCAGCAGCCAAGGCGGGACTAGCGGTACCTTTCAAGAGACCCAGTACTTC
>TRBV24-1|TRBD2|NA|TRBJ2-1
CATSEAGGYNEQFF
TGTGCCACCAGTGAGGCGGGAGGGTACAATGAGCAGTTCTTC
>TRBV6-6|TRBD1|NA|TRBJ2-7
CASKKPGQGIEQYF
TGTGCCAGCAAGAAACCGGGACAGGGGATCGAGCAGTACTTC
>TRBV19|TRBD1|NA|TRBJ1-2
CASRPGQGTYGYTF
TGTGCCAGTAGACCGGGACAGGGGACCTATGGCTACACCTTC
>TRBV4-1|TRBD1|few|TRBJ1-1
CASSLDRGGEAFF
TGCGCCAGCAGCCTAGACAGGGGTGGTGAAGCTTTCTTT
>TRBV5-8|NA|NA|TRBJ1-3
CASSLSYRYSGNTIYF
TGTGCCAGCAGCTTGTCCTACAGATACTCTGGAAACACCATATATTTT
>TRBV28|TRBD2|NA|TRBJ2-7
CASRPAGGPFEQYF
TGTGCCAGCAGGCCCGCGGGAGGGCCTTTCGAGCAGTACTTC
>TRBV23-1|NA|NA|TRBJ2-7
CASSHLGGAYEQYF
TGCGCCAGCAGTCACCTAGGGGGGGCCTACGAGCAGTACTTC
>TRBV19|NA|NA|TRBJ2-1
CASRPTLRTGTLNNEQFF
TGTGCCAGCAGGCCAACCCTCCGAACGGGAACTCTAAACAATGAGCAGTTCTTC
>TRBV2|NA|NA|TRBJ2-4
CASSEWRIAKNIQYF
TGTGCCAGCAGTGAATGGCGGATAGCCAAAAACATTCAGTACTTC
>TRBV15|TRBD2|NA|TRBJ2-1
CATSARLAGDNEQFF
TGTGCCACCAGCGCCCGACTAGCGGGAGACAATGAGCAGTTCTTC
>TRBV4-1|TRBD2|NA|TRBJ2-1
CASSQGGITPGLRWYEQFF
TGCGCCAGCAGCCAAGGGGGAATCACTCCGGGACTACGGTGGTATGAGCAGTTCTTC
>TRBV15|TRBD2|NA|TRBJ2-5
CATSRDTRLAGGPRETQYF
TGTGCCACCAGCAGAGATACCCGACTAGCGGGGGGGCCCCGAGAGACCCAGTACTTC
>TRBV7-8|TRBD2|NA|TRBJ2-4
CASSPFSGEAHF
TGTGCCAGCAGCCCGTTTAGCGGGGAGGCTCACTTC
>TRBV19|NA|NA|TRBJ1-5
CASSTGAGWSNQPQHF
TGTGCCAGTAGTACCGGAGCAGGGTGGAGCAATCAGCCCCAGCATTTT
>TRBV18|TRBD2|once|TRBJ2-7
CASSSGSPREQYF
TGTGCCAGCTCCAGCGGGAGCCCCCGCGAGCAGTACTTC
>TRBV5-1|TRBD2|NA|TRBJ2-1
CASSLRTAGGNEQFF
TGCGCCAGCAGCTTGCGGACGGCGGGGGGCAATGAGCAGTTCTTC
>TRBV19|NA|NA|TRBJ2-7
CASSTQGGYEQYF
TGTGCCAGTAGTACTCAGGGAGGCTACGAGCAGTACTTC
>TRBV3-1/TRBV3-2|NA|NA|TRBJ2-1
CASSQDLQRYNEQFF
TGTGCCAGCAGCCAAGATCTCCAGAGGTACAATGAGCAGTTCTTC
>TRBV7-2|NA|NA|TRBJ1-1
CASSHGGGTLEAFF
TGTGCCAGCAGCCATGGCGGCGGTACCCTTGAAGCTTTCTTT
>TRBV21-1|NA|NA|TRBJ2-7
CASSQPTGEEYEQYF
TGTGCCAGCAGCCAGCCAACAGGGGAGGAATACGAGCAGTACTTC
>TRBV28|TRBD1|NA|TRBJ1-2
CASSLIGQGNGYTF
TGTGCCAGCAGTTTAATCGGACAGGGCAATGGCTACACCTTC
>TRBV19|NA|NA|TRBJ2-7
CASSLGGYSYEQYF
TGTGCCAGTAGTCTGGGCGGGTACTCCTACGAGCAGTACTTC
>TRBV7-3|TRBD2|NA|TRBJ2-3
CASSGSGSSTDTQYF
TGTGCCAGCAGCGGTAGCGGGAGCAGCACAGATACGCAGTATTTT
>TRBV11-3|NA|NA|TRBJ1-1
CASSLGREKEAFF
TGTGCCAGCAGCTTAGGACGGGAGAAAGAAGCTTTCTTT
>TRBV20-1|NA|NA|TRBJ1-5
CSASGGSQPQHF
TGCAGTGCTAGTGGAGGGAGTCAGCCCCAGCATTTT
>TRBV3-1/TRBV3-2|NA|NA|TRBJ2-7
CASSPTGSRYEQYF
TGTGCCAGCAGCCCGACAGGTTCAAGGTACGAGCAGTACTTC
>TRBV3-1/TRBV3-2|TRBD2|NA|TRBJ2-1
CASSQLAGGGNEQFF
TGTGCCAGCAGCCAACTAGCGGGGGGGGGAAATGAGCAGTTCTTC
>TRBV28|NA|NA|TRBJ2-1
CASSLRVNEQFF
TGTGCCAGCAGTCTCAGGGTCAATGAGCAGTTCTTC